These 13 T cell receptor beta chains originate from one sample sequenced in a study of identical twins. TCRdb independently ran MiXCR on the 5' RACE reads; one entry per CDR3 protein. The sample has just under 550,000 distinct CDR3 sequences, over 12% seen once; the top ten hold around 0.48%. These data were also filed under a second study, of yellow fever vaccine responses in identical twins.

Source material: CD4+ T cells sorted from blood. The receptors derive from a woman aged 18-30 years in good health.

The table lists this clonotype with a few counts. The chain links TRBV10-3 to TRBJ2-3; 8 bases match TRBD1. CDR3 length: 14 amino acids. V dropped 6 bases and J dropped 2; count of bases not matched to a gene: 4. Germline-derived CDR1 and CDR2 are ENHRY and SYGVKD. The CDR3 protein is CAIRGQGNTDTQYF. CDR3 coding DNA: TGTGCCATCAGAGGACAGGGTAACACAGATACGCAGTATTTT.

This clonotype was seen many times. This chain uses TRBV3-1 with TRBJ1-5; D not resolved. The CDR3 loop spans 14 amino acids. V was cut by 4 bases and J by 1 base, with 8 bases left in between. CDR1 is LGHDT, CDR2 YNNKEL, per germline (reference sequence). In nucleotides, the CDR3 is TGTGCCAGCAGCCCCGCGGGAAGCAATCAGCCCCAGCATTTT. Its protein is CASSPAGSNQPQHF.

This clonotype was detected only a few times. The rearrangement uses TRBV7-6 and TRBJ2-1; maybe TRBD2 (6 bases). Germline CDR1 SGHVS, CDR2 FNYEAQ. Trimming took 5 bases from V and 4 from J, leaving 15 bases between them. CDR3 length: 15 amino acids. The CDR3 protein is CASSTGLRPYNEQFF. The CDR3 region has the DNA TGTGCCAGCAGCACTGGACTACGCCCGTACAATGAGCAGTTCTTC.

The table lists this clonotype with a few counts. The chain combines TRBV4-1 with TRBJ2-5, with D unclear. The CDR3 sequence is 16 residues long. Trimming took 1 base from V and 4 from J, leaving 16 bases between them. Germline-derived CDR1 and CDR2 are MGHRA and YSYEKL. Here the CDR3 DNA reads TGCGCCAGCAGCCAAGTCAATATAGGGTTCGCAGAGACCCAGTACTTC. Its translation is CASSQVNIGFAETQYF.

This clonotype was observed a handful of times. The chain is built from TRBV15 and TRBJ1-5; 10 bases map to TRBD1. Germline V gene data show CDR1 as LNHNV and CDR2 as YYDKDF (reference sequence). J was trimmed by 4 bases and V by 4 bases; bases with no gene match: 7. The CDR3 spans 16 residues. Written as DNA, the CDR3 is TGTGCCACCAGCAAAAGGGGACAGGGGCCTAATCAGCCCCAGCATTTT. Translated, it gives CATSKRGQGPNQPQHF. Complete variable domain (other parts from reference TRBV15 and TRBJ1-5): DAMVIQNPRYQVTQFGKPVTLSCSQTLNHNVMYWYQQKSSQAPKLLFHYYDKDFNNEADTPDNFQSRRPNTSFCFLDIRSPGLGDTAMYLCATSKRGQGPNQPQHFGDGTRLSIL.

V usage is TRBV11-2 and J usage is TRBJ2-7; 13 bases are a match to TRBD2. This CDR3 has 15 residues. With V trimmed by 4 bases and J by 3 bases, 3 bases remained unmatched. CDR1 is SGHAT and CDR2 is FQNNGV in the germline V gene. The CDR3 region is CASSWGLAGLYEQYF. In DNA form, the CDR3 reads TGTGCCAGCAGCTGGGGACTAGCGGGACTCTACGAGCAGTACTTC.

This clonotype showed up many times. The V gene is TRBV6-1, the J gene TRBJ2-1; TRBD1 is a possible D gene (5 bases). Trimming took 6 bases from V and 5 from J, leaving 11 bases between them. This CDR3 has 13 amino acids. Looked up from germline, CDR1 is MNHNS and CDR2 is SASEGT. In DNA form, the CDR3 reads TGTGCCAGCAGCCGACAGCTCCACAATGAGCAGTTCTTC. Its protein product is CASSRQLHNEQFF.

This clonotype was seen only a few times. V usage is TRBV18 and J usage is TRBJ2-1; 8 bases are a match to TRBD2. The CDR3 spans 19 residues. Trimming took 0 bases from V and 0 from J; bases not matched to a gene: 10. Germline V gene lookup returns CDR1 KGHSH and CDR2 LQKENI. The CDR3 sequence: CASSPPRGLARSSYNEQFF. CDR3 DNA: TGTGCCAGCTCACCACCGAGAGGACTAGCCCGGAGCTCCTACAATGAGCAGTTCTTC.

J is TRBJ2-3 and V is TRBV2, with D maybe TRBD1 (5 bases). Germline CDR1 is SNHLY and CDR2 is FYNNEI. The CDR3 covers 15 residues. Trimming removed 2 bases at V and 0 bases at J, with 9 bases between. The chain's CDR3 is CASSEQGYSTDTQYF. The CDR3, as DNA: TGTGCCAGCAGTGAACAGGGATATAGCACAGATACGCAGTATTTT. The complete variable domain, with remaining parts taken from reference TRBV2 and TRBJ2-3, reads EPEVTQTPSHQVTQMGQEVILRCVPISNHLYFYWYRQILGQKVEFLVSFYNNEISEKSEIFDDQFSVERPDGSNFTLKIRSTKLEDSAMYFCASSEQGYSTDTQYFGPGTRLTVL.

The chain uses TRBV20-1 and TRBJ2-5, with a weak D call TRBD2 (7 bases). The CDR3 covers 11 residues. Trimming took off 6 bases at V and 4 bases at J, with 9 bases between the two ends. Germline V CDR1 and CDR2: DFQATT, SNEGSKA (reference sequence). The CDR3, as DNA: TGCAGTGCCCGGGGGGCAGAGACCCAGTACTTC. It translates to CSARGAETQYF.

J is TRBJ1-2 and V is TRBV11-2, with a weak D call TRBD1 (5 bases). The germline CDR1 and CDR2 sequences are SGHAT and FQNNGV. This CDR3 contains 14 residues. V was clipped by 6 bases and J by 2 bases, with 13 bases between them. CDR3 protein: CASRLDTTNYGYTF. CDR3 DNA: TGTGCCAGCAGATTGGACACAACGAACTATGGCTACACCTTC.

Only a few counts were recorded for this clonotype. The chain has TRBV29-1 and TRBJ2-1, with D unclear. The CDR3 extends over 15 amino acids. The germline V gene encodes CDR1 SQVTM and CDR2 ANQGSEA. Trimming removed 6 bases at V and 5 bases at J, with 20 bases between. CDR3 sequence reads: CSVDLTWSGDNEQFF. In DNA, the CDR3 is TGCAGCGTCGACTTAACCTGGTCTGGAGACAATGAGCAGTTCTTC.

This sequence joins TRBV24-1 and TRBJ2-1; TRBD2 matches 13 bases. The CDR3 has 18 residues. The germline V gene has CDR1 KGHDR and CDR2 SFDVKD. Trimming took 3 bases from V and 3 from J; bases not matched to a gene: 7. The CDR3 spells CATSDPGLAGIHYNEQFF. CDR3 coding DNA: TGTGCCACCAGTGATCCGGGACTAGCGGGAATCCACTACAATGAGCAGTTCTTC.